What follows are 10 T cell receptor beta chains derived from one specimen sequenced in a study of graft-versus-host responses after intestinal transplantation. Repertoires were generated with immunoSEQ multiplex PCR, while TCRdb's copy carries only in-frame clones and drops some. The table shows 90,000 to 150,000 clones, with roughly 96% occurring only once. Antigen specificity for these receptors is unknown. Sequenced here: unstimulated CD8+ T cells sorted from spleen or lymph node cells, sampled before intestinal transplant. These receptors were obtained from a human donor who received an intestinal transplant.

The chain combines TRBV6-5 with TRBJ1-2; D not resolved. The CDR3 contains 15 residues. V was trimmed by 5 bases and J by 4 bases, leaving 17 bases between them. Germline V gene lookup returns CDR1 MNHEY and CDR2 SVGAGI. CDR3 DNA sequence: TGTGCCAGCAGTACCCGGGCTTCCGGGCCCTATGGCTACACCTTC. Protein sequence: CASSTRASGPYGYTF.

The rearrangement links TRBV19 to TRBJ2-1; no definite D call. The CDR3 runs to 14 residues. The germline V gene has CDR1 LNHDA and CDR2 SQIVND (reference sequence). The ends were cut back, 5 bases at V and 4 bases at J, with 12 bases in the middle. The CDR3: CASSSRDLYNEQFF. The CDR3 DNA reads TGTGCCAGTAGTTCCCGCGACCTTTACAATGAGCAGTTCTTC.

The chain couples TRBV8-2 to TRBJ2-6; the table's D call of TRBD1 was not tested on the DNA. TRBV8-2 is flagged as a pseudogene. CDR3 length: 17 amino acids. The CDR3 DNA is TGTGGCACAAAATCCAAGATAACACAAAGTCGGGCCAACGTCCTGACTTTC. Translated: CGTKSKITQSRANVLTF.

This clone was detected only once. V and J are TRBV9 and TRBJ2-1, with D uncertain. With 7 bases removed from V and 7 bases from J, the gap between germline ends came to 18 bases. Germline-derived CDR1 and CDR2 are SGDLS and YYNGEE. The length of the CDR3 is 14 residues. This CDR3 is CASLPIPFRNEQFF. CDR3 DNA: TGTGCCAGCCTACCTATCCCTTTCAGGAATGAGCAGTTCTTC.

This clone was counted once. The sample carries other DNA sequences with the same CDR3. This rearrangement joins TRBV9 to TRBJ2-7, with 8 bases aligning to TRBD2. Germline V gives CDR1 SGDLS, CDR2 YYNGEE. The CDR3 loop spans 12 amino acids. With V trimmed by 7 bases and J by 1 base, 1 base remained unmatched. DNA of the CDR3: TGTGCCAGCTCTAGCGGGTCCTACGAGCAGTACTTC. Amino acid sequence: CASSSGSYEQYF.

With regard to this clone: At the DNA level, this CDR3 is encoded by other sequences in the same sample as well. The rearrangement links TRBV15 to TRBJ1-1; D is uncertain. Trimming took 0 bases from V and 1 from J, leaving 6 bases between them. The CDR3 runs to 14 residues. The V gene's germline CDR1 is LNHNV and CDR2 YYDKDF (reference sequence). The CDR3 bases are TGTGCCACCAGCAGAGATCGGGGGAACACTGAAGCTTTCTTT. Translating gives CATSRDRGNTEAFF. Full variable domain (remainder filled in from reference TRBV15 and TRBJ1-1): DAMVIQNPRYQVTQFGKPVTLSCSQTLNHNVMYWYQQKSSQAPKLLFHYYDKDFNNEADTPDNFQSRRPNTSFCFLDIRSPGLGDTAMYLCATSRDRGNTEAFFGQGTRLTVV.

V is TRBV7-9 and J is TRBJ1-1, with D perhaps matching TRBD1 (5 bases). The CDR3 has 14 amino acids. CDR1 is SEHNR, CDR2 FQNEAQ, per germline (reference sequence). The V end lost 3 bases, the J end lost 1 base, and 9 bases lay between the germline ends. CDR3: CASSLTTGNTEAFF. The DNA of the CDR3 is TGTGCCAGCAGCTTGACCACAGGGAACACTGAAGCTTTCTTT. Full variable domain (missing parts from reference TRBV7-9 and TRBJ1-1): DTGVSQNPRHKITKRGQNVTFRCDPISEHNRLYWYRQTLGQGPEFLTYFQNEAQLEKSRLLSDRFSAERPKGSFSTLEIQRTEQGDSAMYLCASSLTTGNTEAFFGQGTRLTVV.

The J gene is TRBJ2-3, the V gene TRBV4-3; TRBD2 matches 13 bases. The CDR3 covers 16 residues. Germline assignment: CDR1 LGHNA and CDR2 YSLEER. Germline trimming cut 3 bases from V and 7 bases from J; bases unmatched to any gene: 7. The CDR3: CASSQSTSGRAYTQYF. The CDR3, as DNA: TGCGCCAGCAGCCAGTCCACTAGCGGGAGGGCTTATACGCAGTATTTT.

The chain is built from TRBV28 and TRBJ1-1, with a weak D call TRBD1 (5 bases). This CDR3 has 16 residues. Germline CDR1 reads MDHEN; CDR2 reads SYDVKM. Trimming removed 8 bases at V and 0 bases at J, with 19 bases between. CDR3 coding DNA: TGTGCCAGCGGAACCGCCCGGGACGGCATGAACACTGAAGCTTTCTTT. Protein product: CASGTARDGMNTEAFF. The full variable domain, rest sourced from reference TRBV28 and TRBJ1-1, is DVKVTQSSRYLVKRTGEKVFLECVQDMDHENMFWYRQDPGLGLRLIYFSYDVKMKEKGDIPEGYSVSREKKERFSLILESASTNQTSMYLCASGTARDGMNTEAFFGQGTRLTVV.

The CDR3 DNA reads as TGTGCCAGCAGGCAGAGTATCTCGCGAAAGACCTATGGCTACACCTTC. It specifies CASRQSISRKTYGYTF. V usage is TRBV5-5 and J usage is TRBJ1-2; D remains ambiguous. The CDR3 runs 16 residues. V shed 5 bases and J shed 4 bases, with 21 bases lying between them. Looked up from germline, CDR1 is SGHKS and CDR2 is YYEKEE (reference sequence).